This passage covers 19 T cell receptor beta chains from one sample sequenced in a study of blood T cell repertoires in COVID-19. Produced via immunoSEQ multiplex PCR; TCRdb's table is partial and in-frame only. Among fewer than 200,000 clones listed, roughly 88% were seen once. Sequencing was carried out using PBMCs or T cells enriched from blood (not recorded which). These receptors originate from a woman between 18 and 29 years old who had recovered from COVID-19.

V is TRBV12-3 or TRBV12-4 and J is TRBJ1-1, with D perhaps matching TRBD1 (5 bases). Trimming left V 1 base short and J 8 bases short, with 11 bases between. CDR3 length: 13 amino acids. The CDR3 nucleotides read TGTGCCAGCAGTTTAGGGATCGACAGAGAAGCTTTCTTT. It yields the protein CASSLGIDREAFF.

V and J are TRBV7-9 and TRBJ2-1; D unresolved. The CDR3 sequence is 13 residues long. The germline V gene encodes CDR1 SEHNR and CDR2 FQNEAQ (reference sequence). V was shortened by 1 base and J by 9 bases, with 10 bases between the two germline ends. The CDR3 spells CASSLGGLGEQFF. The DNA for the CDR3 is TGTGCCAGCAGCTTAGGAGGTCTGGGTGAGCAGTTCTTC.

J is TRBJ2-2 and V is TRBV4-2; 8 nucleotides agree with TRBD1. V was clipped by 3 bases and J by 4 bases; unmatched bases: 7. The CDR3 loop spans 16 amino acids. The germline CDR1 and CDR2 sequences are LGHNA and YNFKEQ. The CDR3 loop reads CASSQGPDRATGELFF. In nucleotides, the CDR3 is TGTGCCAGCAGCCAGGGACCGGACAGGGCCACCGGGGAGCTGTTTTTT.

There are a few counts of this clone. This chain uses TRBV10-2 with TRBJ1-3, with D possibly matching TRBD1 (6 bases). Trimming took off 6 bases at V and 2 bases at J, with 11 bases between the two ends. This CDR3 has 14 amino acids. Germline CDR1 and CDR2: WSHSY and SAAADI. The CDR3 DNA reads as TGCGCCAGCAGGTTTTCAGGGGCTGGAAACACCATATATTTT. Encoded protein: CASRFSGAGNTIYF.

The chain carries TRBV27 and TRBJ2-1; 11 positions agree with TRBD2. The CDR3 extends over 19 amino acids. The ends lost 7 bases at V and 0 bases at J; junction bases unmatched: 14. Germline loops: CDR1 MNHEY, CDR2 SMNVEV (reference sequence). CDR3 in DNA: TGTGCCAGCACCGGGCTAGCGGGAGGTTGGACTGACTCCTACAATGAGCAGTTCTTC. Its protein is CASTGLAGGWTDSYNEQFF.

This chain connects TRBV27 to TRBJ2-5, with TRBD1 matching over 7 bases. CDR1 and CDR2 from the germline V gene are MNHEY and SMNVEV (reference sequence). CDR3 length: 17 amino acids. The trim removed 3 bases at V and 2 bases at J, leaving 12 bases unmatched. The CDR3 DNA is TGTGCCAGCAGTTTGTACTCAGGGACAGCCCTGCAAGAGACCCAGTACTTC. It encodes CASSLYSGTALQETQYF.

This clone was seen only once. This chain joins TRBV11-1 and TRBJ2-5, with TRBD1 identical over 7 bases. Germline V gene sequence: CDR1 SGHAT, CDR2 FQDESV (reference sequence). CDR3 length: 12 amino acids. V lost 5 bases and J lost 3; bases outside the gene matches: 0. CDR3 nucleotide sequence: TGTGCCAGCAGCGACAGGGAAGAGACCCAGTACTTC. Encoded protein: CASSDREETQYF.

The rearrangement uses TRBV5-1 and TRBJ2-5; TRBD2 might be the D (6 bases). Germline V gene data show CDR1 as SGHRS and CDR2 as YFSETQ. V lost 3 bases to trimming and J lost 2 bases, with 11 bases between them. This CDR3 contains 14 residues. CDR3 amino acids: CASSSSGGQETQYF. CDR3 DNA sequence: TGCGCCAGCAGCTCGTCCGGGGGTCAAGAGACCCAGTACTTC.

This clone occurred a few times. This chain joins TRBV3-1 (or the pseudogene TRBV3-2) and TRBJ1-2, with D perhaps matching TRBD1 (5 bases). From germline, CDR1 is LGHDT and CDR2 YNNKEL (reference sequence). The V gene lost 7 bases and the J gene lost 0 bases, with 15 bases spanning the gap. This CDR3 contains 15 residues. The CDR3 DNA reads as TGTGCCAGCATTGGAGGGGCAGGGACTAACTATGGCTACACCTTC. Its protein product is CASIGGAGTNYGYTF.

This clone was found once. This chain connects TRBV2 to TRBJ2-7, with D possibly matching TRBD2 (5 bases). This CDR3 comprises 15 residues. V was clipped by 4 bases and J by 0 bases, with 13 bases between them. Looked up from germline, CDR1 is SNHLY and CDR2 is FYNNEI. The CDR3 coding sequence is TGTGCCAGCAGTGTCAGGAGGCTGAGCTCCTACGAGCAGTACTTC. Its translation: CASSVRRLSSYEQYF.

The rearrangement uses TRBV6-5 and TRBJ1-1; weak D call: TRBD1 (5 bases). The CDR3 consists of 15 residues. Germline CDR1 MNHEY, CDR2 SVGAGI. Trimming left V 4 bases short and J 5 bases short, with 17 bases between. CDR3 amino acids: CASSFGFSGGTEAFF. The CDR3 bases are TGTGCCAGCAGTTTCGGGTTCTCCGGGGGAACTGAAGCTTTCTTT.

Points on this clone: An end of the junction differs from the germline gene, which may be a read error. The gene calls are TRBV5-1 and TRBJ2-7, with 8 bases matching TRBD1. Germline lookup yields CDR1 SGHRS and CDR2 YFSETQ. The length of the CDR3 is 14 residues. As DNA, the CDR3 is TGCGCCAGCAGCCCCGATACCGGGGGACAGGTACCAGGCTTC. Its translation is CASSPDTGGQVPGF.

This CDR3 is CASRLALEGLRNYGYTF. DNA of the CDR3: TGTGCAAGTCGCTTAGCGCTAGAGGGACTGAGAAACTATGGCTACACCTTC. The J gene is TRBJ1-2, the V gene TRBV12-2. TRBV12-2 is a pseudogene segment. This CDR3 spans 17 amino acids.

Written as DNA, the CDR3 is TGCGCCAGCAGCTTGGCGGCAGGGGGTGAGGCTGAAGCTTTCTTT. It encodes CASSLAAGGEAEAFF. This chain joins TRBV5-1 and TRBJ1-1, with 7 bases matching TRBD1. The V segment lost 0 bases and the J segment 6 bases; nucleotides outside the gene matches: 8. CDR1 and CDR2 (germline): SGHRS, YFSETQ. CDR3 length: 15 amino acids.

The chain carries TRBV3-1 (or the pseudogene TRBV3-2) and TRBJ1-5; D remains unclear. This CDR3 has 14 amino acids. Germline V lookup: CDR1 LGHDT, CDR2 YNNKEL (reference sequence). V was shortened by 5 bases and J by 0 bases, with 8 bases between the two germline ends. CDR3 residues: CASSSIVSNQPQHF. As DNA, the CDR3 is TGTGCCAGCAGCTCAATAGTTAGCAATCAGCCCCAGCATTTT.

The chain couples TRBV7-9 to TRBJ2-7; 8 nucleotides match TRBD1. With V trimmed by 5 bases and J by 7 bases, 16 bases remained unmatched. Germline loops: CDR1 SEHNR, CDR2 FQNEAQ (reference sequence). This CDR3 region has 16 residues. For the CDR3, the DNA is TGTGCCAGCAGCCATCAGTGGGTGCAGGGGGCGGATGAGCAGTACTTC. Amino acid sequence: CASSHQWVQGADEQYF. Variable domain in full (rest from reference TRBV7-9 and TRBJ2-7): DTGVSQNPRHKITKRGQNVTFRCDPISEHNRLYWYRQTLGQGPEFLTYFQNEAQLEKSRLLSDRFSAERPKGSFSTLEIQRTEQGDSAMYLCASSHQWVQGADEQYFGPGTRLTVT.

J is TRBJ2-1 and V is TRBV2; a possible D gene is TRBD2 (6 bases). CDR3 size: 14 residues. V was cut by 7 bases and J by 5 bases, with 15 bases left in between. The germline V gene has CDR1 SNHLY and CDR2 FYNNEI. The CDR3 spells CASTTGGSNNEQFF. The DNA for the CDR3 is TGTGCCAGCACCACAGGAGGGTCAAACAATGAGCAGTTCTTC.

This chain joins TRBV9 and TRBJ2-1; the D gene is possibly TRBD1 (5 bases). The CDR3 is 11 amino acids. From germline, CDR1 is SGDLS and CDR2 YYNGEE. V lost 3 bases and J 8 bases, leaving 6 bases between the germline ends. The CDR3 loop reads CASSATDEQFF. In DNA form, the CDR3 reads TGTGCCAGCAGCGCGACAGATGAGCAGTTCTTC.

This chain links TRBV6-5 with TRBJ1-2, with D tentatively TRBD1 (5 bases). V was shortened by 6 bases and J by 8 bases, with 13 bases between the two germline ends. The CDR3 has 12 residues. Germline assignment: CDR1 MNHEY and CDR2 SVGAGI. CDR3 DNA: TGTGCCAGCAGCCGGAACAGGATGGGCTACACCTTC. Translation: CASSRNRMGYTF.